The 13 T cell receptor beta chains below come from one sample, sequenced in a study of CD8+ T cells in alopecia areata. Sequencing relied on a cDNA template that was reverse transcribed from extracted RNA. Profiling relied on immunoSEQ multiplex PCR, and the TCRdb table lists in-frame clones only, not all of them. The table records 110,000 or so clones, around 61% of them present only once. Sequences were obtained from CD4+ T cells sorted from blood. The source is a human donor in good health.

The chain's CDR3 is CSVEAGARSSTDTQYF. The CDR3 coding sequence is TGCAGCGTTGAAGCGGGGGCCCGTTCTAGCACAGATACGCAGTATTTT. The rearrangement links TRBV29-1 to TRBJ2-3; D could derive from TRBD1 or TRBD2 (6 bases each). CDR3 length equals 16 residues. V dropped 1 base and J dropped 0 bases, with 14 bases sitting between them. Germline V CDR1 and CDR2: SQVTM, ANQGSEA.

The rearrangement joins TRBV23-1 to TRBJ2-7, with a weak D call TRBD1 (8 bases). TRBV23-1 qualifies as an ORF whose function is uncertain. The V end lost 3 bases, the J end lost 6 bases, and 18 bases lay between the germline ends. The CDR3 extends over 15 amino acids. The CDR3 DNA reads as TGCGCCAGCAGTCAGGGGGGGACAGGCTGTGGCGAGCAGTACTTC. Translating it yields CASSQGGTGCGEQYF.

CDR3 residues: CASSLPYGTSGKETQYF. The CDR3 DNA sequence: TGTGCCAGCAGCCTACCGTATGGGACTAGCGGCAAAGAGACCCAGTACTTC. The V and J genes are TRBV7-9 and TRBJ2-5, with 11 bases lining up with TRBD2. This CDR3 region has 17 residues. Trimming took 5 bases from V and 3 from J; bases not matched to a gene: 11. Per the germline V gene, CDR1 is SEHNR and CDR2 is FQNEAQ (reference sequence).

The chain's CDR3 is CAVPLVSQYF. CDR3 bases: TGTGCCGTCCCACTAGTTTCCCAGTACTTC. This rearrangement joins TRBV27 to TRBJ2-5; maybe TRBD2 (5 bases). V was shortened by 11 bases and J by 9 bases, with 13 bases between the two germline ends. The CDR3 length is 10 residues. Germline lookup yields CDR1 MNHEY and CDR2 SMNVEV (reference sequence).

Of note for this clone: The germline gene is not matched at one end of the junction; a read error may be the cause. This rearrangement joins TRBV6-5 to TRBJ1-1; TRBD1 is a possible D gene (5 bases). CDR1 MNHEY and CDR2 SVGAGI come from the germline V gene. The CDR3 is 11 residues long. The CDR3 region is CASSKGPLTVF. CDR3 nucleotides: TGTGCCAGCAGTAAGGGACCCCTTACCGTATTT.

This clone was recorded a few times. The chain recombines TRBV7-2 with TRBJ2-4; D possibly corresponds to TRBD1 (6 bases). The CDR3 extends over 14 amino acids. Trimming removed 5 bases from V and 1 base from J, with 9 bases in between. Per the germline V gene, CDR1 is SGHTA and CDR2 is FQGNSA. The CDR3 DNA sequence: TGTGCCAGCAGCCTCAGGGGTGCCAAAAACATTCAGTACTTC. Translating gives CASSLRGAKNIQYF.

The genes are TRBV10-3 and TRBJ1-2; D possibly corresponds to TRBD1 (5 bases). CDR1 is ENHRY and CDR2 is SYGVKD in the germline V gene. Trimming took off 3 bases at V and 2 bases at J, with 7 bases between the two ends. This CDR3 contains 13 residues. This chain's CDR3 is CAISESGNYGYTF. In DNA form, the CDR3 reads TGTGCCATCAGTGAATCAGGGAACTATGGCTACACCTTC.

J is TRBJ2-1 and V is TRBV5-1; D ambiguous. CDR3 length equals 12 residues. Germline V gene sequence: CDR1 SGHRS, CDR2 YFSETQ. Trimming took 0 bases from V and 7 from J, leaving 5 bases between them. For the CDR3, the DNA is TGCGCCAGCAGCTTGGAAAGGAATGAGCAGTTCTTC. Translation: CASSLERNEQFF.

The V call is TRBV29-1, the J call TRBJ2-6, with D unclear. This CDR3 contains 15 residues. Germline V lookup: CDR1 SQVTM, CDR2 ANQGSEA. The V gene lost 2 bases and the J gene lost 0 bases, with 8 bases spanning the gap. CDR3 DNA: TGCAGCGTTGAACAGGTTCCCTCTGGGGCCAACGTCCTGACTTTC. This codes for CSVEQVPSGANVLTF.

The DNA for the CDR3 is TGTGCCAGCAGTACCCGGGACAGGGGCACAGATACGCAGTATTTT. It codes for CASSTRDRGTDTQYF. J is TRBJ2-3 and V is TRBV28; 9 nucleotides align to TRBD1. CDR3 length equals 15 residues. Germline values: CDR1 MDHEN, CDR2 SYDVKM. V shed 5 bases and J 1 base; nucleotides not matched to a gene: 4.

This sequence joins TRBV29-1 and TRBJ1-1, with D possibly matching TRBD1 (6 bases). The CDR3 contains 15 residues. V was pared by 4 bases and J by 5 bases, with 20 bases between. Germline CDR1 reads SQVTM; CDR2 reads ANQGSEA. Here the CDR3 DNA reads TGCAGCGTTGTCACCAGAGGGGGGCTGTGGACTGAAGCTTTCTTT. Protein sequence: CSVVTRGGLWTEAFF.

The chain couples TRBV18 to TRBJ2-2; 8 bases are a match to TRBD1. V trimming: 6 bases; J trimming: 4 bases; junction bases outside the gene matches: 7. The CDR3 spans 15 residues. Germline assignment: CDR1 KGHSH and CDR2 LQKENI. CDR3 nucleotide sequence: TGTGCCAGCTCTTCAAGGACAGGGTTCACCGGGGAGCTGTTTTTT. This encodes CASSSRTGFTGELFF.

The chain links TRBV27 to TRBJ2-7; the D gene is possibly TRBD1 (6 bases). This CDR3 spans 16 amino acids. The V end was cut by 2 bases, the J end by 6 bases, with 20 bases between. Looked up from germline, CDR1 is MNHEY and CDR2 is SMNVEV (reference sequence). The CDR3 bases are TGTGCCAGCAGTTTACAGGGGAATTTCCCTGGGGGCGAGCAGTACTTC. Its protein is CASSLQGNFPGGEQYF.